Sequencing of this T cell receptor beta chain was carried out in a study of vaccination effects on CD4 cells after COVID-19. Study summary: Each participant was administered two doses of either the BNT162b2 or the mRNA-1273 vaccine.

CDR1 is SGHRS and CDR2 is YFSETQ in the germline V gene. V was clipped by 4 bases and J by 6 bases; unmatched bases: 9. The CDR3 loop spans 14 amino acids. On this clone: Antigen: not known.

Only in-frame clones appear in the TCRdb table, and some are missing; sequencing was by immunoSEQ multiplex PCR. The repertoire holds just under 65,000 clones, about 79% seen once, with around 3.8% in the top ten. Antigen-specific CD4+ T cells were expanded (with viral peptide pools) by the ViraFEST assay ahead of sequencing. Isolation of CD4+ T cells took place after nine to ten days of culture. Vaccine recipients had no previous SARS-CoV-2 infection; their nucleocapsid antibodies were negative. A density of fewer than 2.5 million PBMC per well was used; these cells were cultured with roughly 10 IU/ml IL-2 and about 9.4 ug/ml peptides. Half the medium was swapped for IL-2 medium on days 3 and 7.

Source: CD4+ T cells from PBMCs cultured with HCoV-OC43 spike peptides, taken before COVID-19 vaccination. Subset described: HCoV-OC43 spike overlapping peptide pool stimulation. The sequence was obtained from a human donor who received a COVID-19 vaccine. V and J are TRBV5-1 and TRBJ1-1; 7 bases align to TRBD1. CDR3 residues: CASSPGQARPEAFF. The CDR3 DNA follows: TGCGCCAGCAGCCCAGGACAGGCTCGGCCTGAAGCTTTCTTT.